This T cell receptor (beta chain) was retrieved from a study of CD8 T cells in Susac syndrome. As for the study in general: When their blood was taken, the Susac syndrome patients had either not yet had any therapy, were taking corticosteroids, or were taking intravenous immunoglobulin alone.

Reverse transcription of 0.5 to 1 ug RNA was performed with random hexamers. Amplification of TCR beta CDR3 across 54 Vbeta and 13 Jbeta was performed with immunoSEQ multiplex PCR. TCRdb re-called the immunoSEQ multiplex PCR reads through MiXCR, storing one row per CDR3 protein. This table holds 200,000 to 300,000 distinct CDR3 sequences, 90% to 97% found once. The V end lost 5 bases, the J end lost 0 bases, and 11 bases lay between the germline ends. CDR3 size: 15 residues. The V gene's germline CDR1 is SGHVS and CDR2 FQNEAQ. About this clonotype itself: Its antigen is not known.

Whole-study results and caveats: The Susac syndrome CD4+ T cell repertoires displayed no clonal expansion.

The TCR comes from a human donor with Susac syndrome. The chain is built from TRBV7-8 and TRBJ1-5, with a weak D call TRBD1 (6 bases). The sequenced sample consisted of CD4+ T cells from PBMCs. In DNA, the CDR3 is TGTGCCAGCAGCGCGGACAGCTATAGCAATCAGCCCCAGCATTTT. It translates to CASSADSYSNQPQHF.